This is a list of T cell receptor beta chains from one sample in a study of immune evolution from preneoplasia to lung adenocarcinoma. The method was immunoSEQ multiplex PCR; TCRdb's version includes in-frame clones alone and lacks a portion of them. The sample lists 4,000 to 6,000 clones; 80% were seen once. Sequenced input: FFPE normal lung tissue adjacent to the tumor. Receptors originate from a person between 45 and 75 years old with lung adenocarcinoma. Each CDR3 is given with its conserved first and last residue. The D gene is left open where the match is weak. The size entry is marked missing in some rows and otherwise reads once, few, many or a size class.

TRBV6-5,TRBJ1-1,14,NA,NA,CASRKGTANTEAFF,TGTGCCAGCAGAAAAGGGACTGCGAACACTGAAGCTTTCTTT
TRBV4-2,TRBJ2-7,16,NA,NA,CASSQATGPAGYEQYF,TGTGCCAGCAGCCAGGCCACGGGACCGGCCGGTTACGAGCAGTACTTC
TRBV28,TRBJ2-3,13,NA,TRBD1,CASRKQGTDTQYF,TGTGCCAGCAGGAAACAGGGGACAGATACGCAGTATTTT
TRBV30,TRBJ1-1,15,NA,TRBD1,CAWSVTGTMNTEAFF,TGTGCCTGGAGTGTGACAGGGACCATGAACACTGAAGCTTTCTTT
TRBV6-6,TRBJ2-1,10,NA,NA,CASRQVEQFF,TGTGCCAGCAGACAGGTAGAGCAGTTCTTC
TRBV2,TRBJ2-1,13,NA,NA,CASTPTSYNEQFF,TGTGCCAGCACCCCTACATCCTACAATGAGCAGTTCTTC
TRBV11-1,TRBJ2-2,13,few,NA,CASSLGESGELFF,TGTGCCAGCAGCTTAGGGGAGAGCGGGGAGCTGTTTTTT
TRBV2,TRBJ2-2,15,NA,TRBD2,CASSEREGLTGELFF,TGTGCCAGCAGTGAGCGGGAGGGCCTCACCGGGGAGCTGTTTTTT
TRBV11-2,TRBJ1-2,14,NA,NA,CASSLDITSYGYTF,TGTGCCAGCAGCTTAGATATCACATCCTATGGCTACACCTTC
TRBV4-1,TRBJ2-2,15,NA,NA,CASSQEGAVTGELFF,TGCGCCAGCAGCCAGGAGGGGGCAGTCACCGGGGAGCTGTTTTTT
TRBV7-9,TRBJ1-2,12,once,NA,CASSLDSYGYTF,TGTGCCAGCAGCTTAGACAGCTATGGCTACACCTTC
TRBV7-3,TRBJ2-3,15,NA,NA,CASSPTGSGSDTQYF,TGTGCCAGCAGCCCCACGGGGTCCGGGTCGGATACGCAGTATTTT
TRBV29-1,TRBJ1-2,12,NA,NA,CSVASSPYGYTF,TGCAGCGTCGCCTCTTCGCCCTATGGCTACACCTTC
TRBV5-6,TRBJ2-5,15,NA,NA,CASSLAIPGRGTQYF,TGTGCCAGCAGCTTGGCCATCCCGGGGAGAGGGACCCAGTACTTC
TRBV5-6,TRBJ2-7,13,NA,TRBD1,CASSGQGIHEQYF,TGTGCCAGCAGCGGACAGGGTATCCACGAGCAGTACTTC
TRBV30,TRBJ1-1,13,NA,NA,CAWIWQPNTEAFF,TGTGCCTGGATTTGGCAGCCAAACACTGAAGCTTTCTTT
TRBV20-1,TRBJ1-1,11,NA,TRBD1,CSAGDRERAFF,TGCAGTGCGGGAGACAGGGAGCGCGCTTTCTTT
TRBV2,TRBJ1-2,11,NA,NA,CASSEVYGYTF,TGTGCCAGCAGTGAAGTATATGGCTACACCTTC
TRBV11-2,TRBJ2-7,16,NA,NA,CASSRTGGQGRREQYF,TGTGCCAGCAGCCGCACGGGTGGGCAGGGGAGGCGCGAGCAGTACTTC
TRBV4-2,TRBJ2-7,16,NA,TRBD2,CASSQDGLAGGGEQYF,TGTGCCAGCAGCCAAGATGGACTAGCGGGAGGAGGAGAGCAGTACTTC
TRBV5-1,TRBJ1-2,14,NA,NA,CASSLGTANYGYTF,TGCGCCAGCAGCTTGGGAACAGCGAACTATGGCTACACCTTC
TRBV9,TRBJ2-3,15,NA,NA,CASSVEGGSTDTQYF,TGTGCCAGCAGCGTAGAAGGAGGGAGCACAGATACGCAGTATTTT
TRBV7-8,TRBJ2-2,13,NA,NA,CASSLVLHGELFF,TGTGCCAGCAGCTTAGTATTGCACGGGGAGCTGTTTTTT
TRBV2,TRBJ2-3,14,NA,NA,CASSVRTDTDTQYF,TGTGCCAGCAGCGTCCGGACAGACACAGATACGCAGTATTTT
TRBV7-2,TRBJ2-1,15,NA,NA,CASSLEGTLNNEQFF,TGTGCCAGCAGCTTAGAGGGGACTCTCAACAATGAGCAGTTCTTC
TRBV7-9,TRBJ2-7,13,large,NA,CASSLAGQIEQYF,TGTGCCAGCAGCTTAGCAGGTCAGATCGAGCAGTACTTC
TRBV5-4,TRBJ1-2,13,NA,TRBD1,CASSFGTDYGYTF,TGTGCCAGCAGCTTCGGGACAGACTATGGCTACACCTTC
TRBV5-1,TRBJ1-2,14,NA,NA,CASSTDSRQAGYTF,TGCGCCAGCAGCACAGATTCGAGACAAGCCGGCTACACCTTC
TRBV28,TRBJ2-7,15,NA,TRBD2,CASSLGLAGFHEQYF,TGTGCCAGCAGTTTGGGACTAGCGGGATTCCACGAGCAGTACTTC
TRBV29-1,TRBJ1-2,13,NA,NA,CSGGDEGRGGYTF,TGCAGCGGGGGGGATGAGGGACGCGGGGGCTACACCTTC
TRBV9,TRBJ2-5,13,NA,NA,CASSDVEQETQYF,TGTGCCAGCAGCGATGTAGAACAAGAGACCCAGTACTTC
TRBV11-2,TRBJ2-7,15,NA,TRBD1,CASSRGTGKAYEQYF,TGTGCCAGCAGTCGGGGGACAGGGAAAGCCTACGAGCAGTACTTC
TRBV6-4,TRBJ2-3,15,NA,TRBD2,CASSGLAGGTDTQYF,TGTGCCAGCAGTGGACTAGCGGGGGGCACAGATACGCAGTATTTT
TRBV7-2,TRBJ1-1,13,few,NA,CASSPTVNTEAFF,TGTGCCAGCAGCCCGACAGTGAACACTGAAGCTTTCTTT
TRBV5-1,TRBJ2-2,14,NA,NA,CASSPRQNTGELFF,TGCGCCAGCAGCCCGAGACAGAACACCGGGGAGCTGTTTTTT
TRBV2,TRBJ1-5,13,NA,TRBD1,CASRDRGQQPQHF,TGTGCCAGCAGGGACAGGGGTCAACAGCCCCAGCATTTT
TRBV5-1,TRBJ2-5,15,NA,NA,CASSRKPQAEETQYF,TGCGCCAGCAGCCGAAAGCCCCAAGCGGAAGAGACCCAGTACTTC
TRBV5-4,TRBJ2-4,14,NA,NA,CASSQTQAKNIQYF,TGTGCCAGCAGCCAAACACAAGCCAAAAACATTCAGTACTTC
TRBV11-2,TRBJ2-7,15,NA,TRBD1,CASTFRQGINYEQYF,TGTGCCAGCACCTTCCGACAGGGGATTAATTACGAGCAGTACTTC
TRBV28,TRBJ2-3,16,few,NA,CASSLAPRRGTDTQYF,TGTGCCAGCAGCTTAGCCCCCCGTCGGGGCACAGATACGCAGTATTTT
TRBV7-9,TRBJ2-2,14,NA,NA,CASTLGVNTGELFF,TGTGCCAGCACCTTGGGGGTGAACACCGGGGAGCTGTTTTTT
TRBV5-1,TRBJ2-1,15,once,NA,CASSLAAGESHEQFF,TGCGCCAGCAGCTTGGCGGCCGGGGAAAGCCATGAGCAGTTCTTC
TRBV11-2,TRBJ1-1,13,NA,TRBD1,CASSLAGGTEAFF,TGTGCCAGCAGCTTGGCAGGGGGGACTGAAGCTTTCTTT
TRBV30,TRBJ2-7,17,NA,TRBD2,CAWSLGTSGRATGEQYF,TGTGCCTGGAGTCTGGGGACTAGCGGGAGGGCCACGGGCGAGCAGTACTTC
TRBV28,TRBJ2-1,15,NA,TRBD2,CASRGGGGSFNEQFF,TGTGCCAGCAGGGGGGGTGGCGGGAGCTTTAATGAGCAGTTCTTC
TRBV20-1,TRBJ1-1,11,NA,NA,CSALGNTEAFF,TGCAGTGCGCTGGGGAACACTGAAGCTTTCTTT
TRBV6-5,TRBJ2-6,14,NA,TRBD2,CASTGGSGANVLTF,TGTGCCAGCACGGGGGGCTCTGGGGCCAACGTCCTGACTTTC
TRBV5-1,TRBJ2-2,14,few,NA,CASSFSQVTGELFF,TGCGCCAGCAGCTTTTCACAGGTCACCGGGGAGCTGTTTTTT
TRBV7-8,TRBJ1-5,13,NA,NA,CASMRDNNQPQHF,TGTGCCAGCATGCGAGACAACAATCAGCCCCAGCATTTT
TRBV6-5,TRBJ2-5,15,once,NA,CASSYSMRGGETQYF,TGTGCCAGCAGTTACTCGATGCGGGGTGGAGAGACCCAGTACTTC
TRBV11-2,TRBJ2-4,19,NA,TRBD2,CASSLIGLAGGGAKNIQYF,TGTGCCAGCAGCTTAATAGGACTAGCGGGAGGCGGAGCCAAAAACATTCAGTACTTC
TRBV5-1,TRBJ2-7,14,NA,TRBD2,CASRFLAGGYEQYF,TGCGCCAGCAGATTTCTAGCGGGAGGGTACGAGCAGTACTTC
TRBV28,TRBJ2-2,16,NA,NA,CASTPYDRGPTGELFF,TGTGCCAGCACCCCTTACGATCGGGGACCCACCGGGGAGCTGTTTTTT